This passage covers 23 T cell receptor beta chains from one sample sequenced in a study of immune reconstitution after stem cell transplant in scleroderma. From the RT-PCR reads, TCRdb called clonotypes with MiXCR, one entry per CDR3 protein. This table holds approximately 5,000 distinct CDR3 sequences, about 9.2% found once. The sample here was taken before or after autologous hematopoietic stem cell transplantation (not recorded which). These receptors all come from a male donor with systemic sclerosis.

This clonotype appeared a few times. The chain has TRBV27 and TRBJ2-3; perhaps TRBD2 as D (5 bases). With 5 bases removed from V and 4 bases from J, the gap between germline ends came to 7 bases. Germline assignment: CDR1 MNHEY and CDR2 SMNVEV (reference sequence). CDR3 size: 12 residues. DNA for the CDR3: TGTGCCAGCAGTCCCGGGGCAGATACGCAGTATTTT. Protein sequence: CASSPGADTQYF.

This sequence joins TRBV5-1 and TRBJ1-1; no clear D. The V and J ends lost 4 bases and 4 bases respectively, with 20 bases between them. Germline-derived CDR1 and CDR2 are SGHRS and YFSETQ. The CDR3 loop spans 16 amino acids. The CDR3, as DNA: TGCGCCAGCAGCCCCGACACCTCAAAAAGGCCCACTGAAGCTTTCTTT. Encoded protein: CASSPDTSKRPTEAFF. The full variable domain, rest sourced from reference TRBV5-1 and TRBJ1-1, is KAGVTQTPRYLIKTRGQQVTLSCSPISGHRSVSWYQQTPGQGLQFLFEYFSETQRNKGNFPGRFSGRQFSNSRSEMNVSTLELGDSALYLCASSPDTSKRPTEAFFGQGTRLTVV.

This clonotype has only a few counts. V usage is TRBV20-1 and J usage is TRBJ2-7; 7 bases match TRBD2. This CDR3 is built from 12 residues. J gave up 5 bases and V 3 bases, and 4 bases lay outside the gene matches. Germline V CDR1 and CDR2: DFQATT, SNEGSKA (reference sequence). Here the CDR3 reads CSARTSSHEQYF. The CDR3 DNA follows: TGCAGTGCTAGGACTAGCAGCCACGAGCAGTACTTC.

The genes are TRBV7-2 and TRBJ2-1; 12 bases map to TRBD2. Germline V CDR1 and CDR2: SGHTA, FQGNSA. The J segment lost 7 bases and the V segment lost 2 bases, leaving 0 bases of the junction unmatched. The CDR3 runs 14 residues. This chain's CDR3 is CASSLTSGGNEQFF. CDR3 sequence (DNA): TGTGCCAGCAGCTTAACTAGCGGGGGGAATGAGCAGTTCTTC. Supplemented by reference TRBV7-2 and TRBJ2-1, the full variable domain reads GAGVSQSPSNKVTEKGKDVELRCDPISGHTALYWYRQSLGQGLEFLIYFQGNSAPDKSGLPSDRFSAERTGGSVSTLTIQRTQQEDSAVYLCASSLTSGGNEQFFGPGTRLTVL.

This clonotype occurred a few times. The chain links TRBV20-1 to TRBJ2-7, with D unresolved. Germline CDR1 DFQATT, CDR2 SNEGSKA (reference sequence). This CDR3 has 13 amino acids. Trimming stripped 5 bases from V and 1 base from J, with 12 bases between. CDR3 residues: CSAPLAASYEQYF. For the CDR3, the DNA is TGCAGTGCTCCGCTCGCAGCATCCTACGAGCAGTACTTC.

This rearrangement joins TRBV7-3 to TRBJ2-1; no reliable D call. From germline, CDR1 is SGHTA and CDR2 FQGTGA. CDR3 size: 14 residues. V lost 4 bases and J lost 7, with 14 bases in between. CDR3 sequence reads: CASSSSSSRNEQFF. The CDR3, as DNA: TGTGCCAGCAGCTCGAGTAGTAGCCGGAATGAGCAGTTCTTC.

By share, this clonotype ranks as medium-sized (0.01 to 0.1%). The V gene is TRBV29-1, the J gene TRBJ2-5; 9 positions match TRBD1. There are 13 residues in the CDR3. After removal of 6 bases from V and 2 bases from J, the junction contained 4 bases not matched to a gene. Germline V gene data show CDR1 as SQVTM and CDR2 as ANQGSEA. DNA of the CDR3: TGCAGCGTCCACAGGGGGCAGCAAGAGACCCAGTACTTC. This gives the protein CSVHRGQQETQYF.

The table lists this clonotype with a few counts. V usage is TRBV14 and J usage is TRBJ2-1, with 7 bases aligning to TRBD1. This CDR3 has 15 amino acids. After removal of 1 base from V and 4 bases from J, the junction contained 4 bases not matched to a gene. Germline assignment: CDR1 SGHDN and CDR2 FVKESK. The CDR3 bases are TGTGCCAGCAGCCAAGGGACAGGAGAATACAATGAGCAGTTCTTC. Translating gives CASSQGTGEYNEQFF.

V gene TRBV5-4 combines with J gene TRBJ2-1, with 9 bases aligning to TRBD2. The J segment lost 8 bases and the V segment lost 0 bases, leaving 15 bases of the junction unmatched. The CDR3 extends over 18 amino acids. Germline V gene sequence: CDR1 SGHNT, CDR2 YYREEE (reference sequence). CDR3 residues: CASSLAKVGLAGLDEQFF. The CDR3 DNA follows: TGTGCCAGCAGCTTGGCCAAGGTGGGACTAGCAGGCCTCGATGAGCAGTTCTTC.

The rearrangement joins TRBV20-1 to TRBJ1-5; D is possibly TRBD1 (5 bases). The CDR3 covers 16 residues. Germline lookup yields CDR1 DFQATT and CDR2 SNEGSKA (reference sequence). V was pared by 4 bases and J by 7 bases, with 23 bases between. The chain's CDR3 is CSATDTGTTLSQPQHF. CDR3 DNA sequence: TGCAGTGCTACGGACACCGGGACGACTCTTTCCCAGCCCCAGCATTTT.

J is TRBJ2-2 and V is TRBV19; TRBD1 matches at 10 bases. This CDR3 contains 16 residues. Germline CDR1 LNHDA, CDR2 SQIVND (reference sequence). V lost 5 bases to trimming and J lost 4 bases; unmatched junction nucleotides: 7. CDR3 sequence reads: CASSSPGTGATGELFF. CDR3 bases: TGTGCCAGTAGTTCTCCCGGGACAGGGGCCACCGGGGAGCTGTTTTTT.

This clonotype was counted a few times. The chain has TRBV27 and TRBJ2-7; 13 bases match TRBD2. This CDR3 comprises 18 residues. CDR1 and CDR2 from the germline V gene are MNHEY and SMNVEV (reference sequence). V lost 6 bases, J lost 2 bases, and 13 bases stayed unmatched. The CDR3 DNA follows: TGTGCCAGCAGCAAGAGACTAGCGGGAGGTCCCCTCCCCTACGAGCAGTACTTC. The encoded protein is CASSKRLAGGPLPYEQYF.

This clonotype is medium-sized. The CDR3: CSAFGLAGNEQFF. In nucleotides, the CDR3 is TGCAGTGCTTTTGGACTAGCGGGGAATGAGCAGTTCTTC. The rearrangement joins TRBV20-1 to TRBJ2-1, with 12 bases that match TRBD2. Trimming took 5 bases from V and 7 from J; bases not matched to a gene: 3. CDR3 size: 13 residues. CDR1 is DFQATT, CDR2 SNEGSKA, per germline (reference sequence).

This clonotype is medium-sized by share. This rearrangement joins TRBV9 to TRBJ2-1; 13 positions agree with TRBD2. The CDR3 is made up of 18 amino acids. The ends lost 2 bases at V and 3 bases at J; junction bases unmatched: 8. Germline V gene lookup returns CDR1 SGDLS and CDR2 YYNGEE. The CDR3 loop reads CASSVATSGRYIYNEQFF. The DNA for the CDR3 is TGTGCCAGCAGCGTTGCGACTAGCGGGAGGTACATCTACAATGAGCAGTTCTTC.

The gene calls are TRBV20-1 and TRBJ1-1; D not certain. The germline CDR1 and CDR2 sequences are DFQATT and SNEGSKA (reference sequence). Trimming left V 3 bases short and J 0 bases short, with 14 bases between. The length of the CDR3 is 15 residues. The CDR3 sequence: CSASLRVRMNTEAFF. DNA of the CDR3: TGCAGTGCTAGTCTTAGGGTACGCATGAACACTGAAGCTTTCTTT.

In this sample, this clonotype turned up a few times. The chain carries TRBV10-3 and TRBJ2-6; D unclear. Trimming stripped 4 bases from V and 3 bases from J, with 7 bases between. The germline CDR1 and CDR2 sequences are ENHRY and SYGVKD. The CDR3 is 14 residues long. The CDR3 loop reads CAISGVLGANVLTF. CDR3 in DNA: TGTGCCATCAGTGGCGTTCTTGGGGCCAACGTCCTGACTTTC.

This rearrangement joins TRBV7-8 to TRBJ2-7; 7 nucleotides line up with TRBD1. V lost 4 bases, J lost 6 bases, and 3 bases stayed unmatched. Germline V CDR1 and CDR2: SGHVS, FQNEAQ. This CDR3 contains 12 residues. CDR3 sequence (DNA): TGTGCCAGCAGCTACAGGGGTGGCGAGCAGTACTTC. The encoded protein is CASSYRGGEQYF.

This chain connects TRBV5-1 to TRBJ2-3; D possibly corresponds to TRBD2 (5 bases). Trimming removed 0 bases at V and 3 bases at J, with 11 bases between. Germline V lookup: CDR1 SGHRS, CDR2 YFSETQ. CDR3 length: 15 residues. CDR3 sequence reads: CASSLATRQTDTQYF. The CDR3 nucleotides are TGCGCCAGCAGCTTGGCTACTAGGCAAACAGATACGCAGTATTTT.

In its sample, this clonotype is medium-sized (0.01 to 0.1%). The V call is TRBV29-1, the J call TRBJ2-1; 8 bases agree with TRBD1. The CDR3 length is 13 residues. J gave up 5 bases and V 4 bases, and 4 bases lay outside the gene matches. Germline V CDR1 and CDR2: SQVTM, ANQGSEA. The CDR3 reads CSVGGQANNEQFF. The CDR3 region has the DNA TGCAGCGTTGGGGGACAGGCAAACAATGAGCAGTTCTTC.

The table lists this clonotype with a count of one. This rearrangement joins TRBV7-2 to TRBJ2-3; 12 nucleotides align to TRBD2. V trimming: 6 bases; J trimming: 4 bases; junction bases outside the gene matches: 17. Germline-derived CDR1 and CDR2 are SGHTA and FQGNSA. This CDR3 region has 19 residues. The CDR3 protein is CASSSHRRLAGAGADTQYF. DNA for the CDR3: TGTGCCAGCAGTTCCCACCGGAGACTAGCGGGGGCAGGGGCAGATACGCAGTATTTT.

This clonotype was seen once. The chain carries TRBV18 and TRBJ1-5, with D possibly matching TRBD1 (5 bases). The CDR3 has 13 residues. The V end lost 5 bases, the J end lost 7 bases, and 12 bases lay between the germline ends. Germline CDR1 reads KGHSH; CDR2 reads LQKENI. CDR3 sequence: CASSGSGGQPQHF. CDR3 nucleotide sequence: TGTGCCAGCTCAGGTTCGGGGGGGCAGCCCCAGCATTTT.

This clonotype was counted a few times. The J gene is TRBJ1-5, the V gene TRBV12-3 or TRBV12-4, with D maybe TRBD1 (6 bases). V lost 2 bases, J lost 4 bases, and 9 bases lay in between. This CDR3 spans 14 amino acids. The DNA for the CDR3 is TGTGCCAGCAGTTTATCACAGGGTAATCAGCCCCAGCATTTT. Its protein product is CASSLSQGNQPQHF.

This clonotype has a handful of counts. The chain joins TRBV24-1 to TRBJ1-2; TRBD1 might be the D (5 bases). Trimming pared 2 bases from V and 1 base from J, leaving 7 bases between. This CDR3 contains 14 residues. Germline lookup yields CDR1 KGHDR and CDR2 SFDVKD. CDR3 sequence: CATSDSDINYGYTF. For the CDR3, the DNA is TGTGCCACCAGTGATTCGGACATTAACTATGGCTACACCTTC.